This T cell receptor beta chain appears in the sequencing data of a study of T-cell memory formation after mild COVID-19. In TCRdb, the 5' RACE reads were re-called with MiXCR into one record per CDR3 protein. The sample shows some 160,000 distinct CDR3 sequences, roughly 28% of them seen only once. This clonotype was seen once. The junction had 10 bases not matched to a gene; V was cut back by 2 bases and J by 1 base. The germline V gene encodes CDR1 SGDLS and CDR2 YYNGEE. CDR3 size: 18 residues. The material sequenced was PBMCs or a T cell subset sorted from them (not recorded which). The receptor's source is an adult woman who had mild COVID-19 (a few samples of this study predate the infection). Cell type and time point are not known. The chain links TRBV9 to TRBJ2-2, with 8 bases matching TRBD2. CDR3 coding DNA: TGTGCCAGCAGCGTTGGTCCAGCGGGAGATCTGAACACCGGGGAGCTGTTTTTT. Its translation is CASSVGPAGDLNTGELFF.